The present entry profiles one TCR beta chain with its context. These data are taken from a study of cytomegalovirus exposure and HLA in healthy donors. Germline V lookup: CDR1 LGHNA, CDR2 YSLEER. The CDR3 consists of 15 residues. After removal of 0 bases from V and 8 bases from J, the junction contained 6 bases not matched to a gene. Researchers ran the PCR with 60 Vbeta and 13 Jbeta primers. The assay was immunoSEQ multiplex PCR, and TCRdb's table has in-frame clones only and misses some. The repertoire holds 100,000 or so clones, with 75% to 90% as singletons. The specimen sequenced was PBMCs. The rearrangement joins TRBV4-3 to TRBJ2-1; 8 bases are shared with TRBD2. The source of this sequence is a man aged 40-49 years in good health and CMV-seronegative. The CDR3 DNA is TGCGCCAGCAGCCAAGATCGGCTAGCGGGCGATGAGCAGTTCTTC. It yields the protein CASSQDRLAGDEQFF.